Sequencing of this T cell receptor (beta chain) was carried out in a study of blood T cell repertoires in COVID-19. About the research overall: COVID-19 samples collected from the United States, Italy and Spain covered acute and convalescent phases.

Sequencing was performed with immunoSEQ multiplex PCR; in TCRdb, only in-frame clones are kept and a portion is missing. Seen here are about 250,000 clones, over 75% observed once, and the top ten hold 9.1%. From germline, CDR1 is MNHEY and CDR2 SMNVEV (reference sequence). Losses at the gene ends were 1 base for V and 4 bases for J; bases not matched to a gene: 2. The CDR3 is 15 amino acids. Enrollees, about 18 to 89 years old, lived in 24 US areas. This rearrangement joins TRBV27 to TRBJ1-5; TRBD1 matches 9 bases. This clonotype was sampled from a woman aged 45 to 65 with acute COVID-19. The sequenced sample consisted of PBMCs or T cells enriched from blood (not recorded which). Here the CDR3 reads CASSLLGTGNQPQHF. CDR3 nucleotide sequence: TGTGCCAGCAGTTTATTGGGGACAGGGAATCAGCCCCAGCATTTT.